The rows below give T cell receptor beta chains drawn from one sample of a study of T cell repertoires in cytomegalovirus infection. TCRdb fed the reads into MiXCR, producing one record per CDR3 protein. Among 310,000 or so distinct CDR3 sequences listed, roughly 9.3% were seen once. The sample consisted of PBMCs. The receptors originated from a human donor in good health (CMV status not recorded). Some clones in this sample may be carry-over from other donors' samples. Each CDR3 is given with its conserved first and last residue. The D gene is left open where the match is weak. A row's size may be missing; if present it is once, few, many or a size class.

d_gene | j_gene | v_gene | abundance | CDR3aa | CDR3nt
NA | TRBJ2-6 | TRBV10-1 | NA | CASSDGKISGSNVLTF | TGCGCCAGCAGTGATGGGAAAATATCTGGGTCCAACGTCCTGACTTTC
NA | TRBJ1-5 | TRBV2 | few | CASSLDGVPNQPQHF | TGTGCCAGCAGCCTGGACGGTGTTCCCAATCAGCCCCAGCATTTT
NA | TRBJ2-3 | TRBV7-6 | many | CASSASRDTQYF | TGTGCCAGCAGCGCATCTAGAGATACGCAGTATTTT
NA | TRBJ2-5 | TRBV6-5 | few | CASSYRDGTQYF | TGTGCCAGCAGTTACAGGGATGGGACCCAGTACTTC
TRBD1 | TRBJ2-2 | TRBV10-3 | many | CAISELGQENTGELFF | TGTGCCATCAGTGAGTTGGGACAGGAGAACACCGGGGAGCTGTTTTTT
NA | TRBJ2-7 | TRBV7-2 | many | CASSLEVFTYEQYF | TGTGCCAGCAGCTTAGAGGTGTTCACCTACGAGCAGTACTTC
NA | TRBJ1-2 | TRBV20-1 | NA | CSARGGRGYTF | TGCAGTGCTAGAGGGGGGCGCGGCTACACCTTC
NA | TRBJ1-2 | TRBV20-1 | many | CSTDRTGGYTF | TGCAGTACCGACCGGACTGGCGGCTACACCTTC
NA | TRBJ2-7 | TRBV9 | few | CASSVEGSYYEQYF | TGTGCCAGCAGCGTAGAGGGCAGTTACTACGAGCAGTACTTC
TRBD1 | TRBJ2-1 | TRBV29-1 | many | CSVERTGLDEQFF | TGCAGCGTTGAGCGGACAGGGCTGGATGAGCAGTTCTTC
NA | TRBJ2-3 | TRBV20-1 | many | CSASGTASDTQYF | TGCAGTGCTAGCGGGACTGCATCAGATACGCAGTATTTT
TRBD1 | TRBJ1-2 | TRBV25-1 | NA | CASRKQGVGGYTF | TGTGCCAGCCGAAAACAGGGGGTCGGTGGCTACACCTTC
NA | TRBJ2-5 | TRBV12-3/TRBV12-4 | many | CASSFGRGRETQYF | TGTGCCAGTTCTTTTGGCCGGGGACGGGAGACCCAGTACTTC
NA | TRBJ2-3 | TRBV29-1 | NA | CSVEGFLGTGQYF | TGCAGCGTCGAGGGCTTCCTTGGGACCGGGCAGTATTTT
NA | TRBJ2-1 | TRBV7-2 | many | CASRGRRGPSSSYNEQFF | TGTGCCAGCAGAGGTAGGCGGGGGCCCTCAAGCTCCTACAATGAGCAGTTCTTC
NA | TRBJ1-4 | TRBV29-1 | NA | CSGLLLGQATNEKLFF | TGCAGCGGTCTACTCTTGGGACAAGCAACTAATGAAAAACTGTTTTTT
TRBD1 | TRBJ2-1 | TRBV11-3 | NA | CASSSRDSYNEQFF | TGTGCCAGCAGCTCCCGGGACAGTTACAATGAGCAGTTCTTC
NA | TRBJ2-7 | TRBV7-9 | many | CASSGPRDLGSYEQYF | TGTGCCAGCAGCGGCCCCCGGGACTTGGGCTCCTACGAGCAGTACTTC
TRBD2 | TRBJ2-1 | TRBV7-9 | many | CASSLTSGTYNEQFF | TGTGCCAGCAGCCTGACTAGCGGGACCTACAATGAGCAGTTCTTC
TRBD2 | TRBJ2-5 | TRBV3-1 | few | CASSQDERGKTQYF | TGTGCCAGCAGCCAAGATGAGCGGGGCAAGACCCAGTACTTC
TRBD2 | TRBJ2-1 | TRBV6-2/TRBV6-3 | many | CASIERGEDEQFF | TGTGCCAGCATAGAGCGGGGGGAGGATGAGCAGTTCTTC
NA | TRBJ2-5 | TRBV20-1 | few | CSAVVGETQYF | TGCAGTGCGGTGGTGGGAGAGACCCAGTACTTC
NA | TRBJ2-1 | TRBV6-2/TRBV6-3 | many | CASSRAGEQFF | TGTGCCAGCAGTCGAGCGGGCGAGCAGTTCTTC
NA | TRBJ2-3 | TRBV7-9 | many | CASNTPRGLVQYF | TGTGCCAGCAACACCCCTCGGGGACTTGTGCAGTATTTT
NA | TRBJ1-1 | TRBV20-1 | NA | CSARSASKPAFF | TGCAGTGCTAGATCTGCCTCTAAGCCAGCTTTCTTT
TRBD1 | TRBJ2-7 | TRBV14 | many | CASSQDRQGAPSYEQYF | TGTGCCAGCAGCCAAGATCGACAGGGGGCTCCCTCCTACGAGCAGTACTTC
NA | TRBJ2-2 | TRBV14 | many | CASSQTSGRTGELFF | TGTGCCAGCAGCCAAACCAGTGGGCGGACCGGGGAGCTGTTTTTT
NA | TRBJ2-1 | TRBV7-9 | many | CASTGGVYEQFF | TGTGCCAGCACCGGTGGAGTCTATGAGCAGTTCTTC
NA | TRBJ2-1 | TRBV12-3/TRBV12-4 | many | CASSPSRGEQFF | TGTGCCAGCAGCCCTTCTCGCGGTGAGCAGTTCTTC
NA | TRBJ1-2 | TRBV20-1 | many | CSAPTPGTLASYGYTF | TGCAGTGCCCCTACACCAGGGACCTTAGCTAGCTATGGCTACACCTTC
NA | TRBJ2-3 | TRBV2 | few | CASSTGRGDTQYF | TGTGCCAGCAGTACGGGTCGGGGGGATACGCAGTATTTT
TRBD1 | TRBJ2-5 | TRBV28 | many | CASSLRGRETQYF | TGTGCCAGCAGTTTAAGGGGGCGGGAGACCCAGTACTTC
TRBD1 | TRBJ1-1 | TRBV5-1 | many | CASSPRGGYATEAFF | TGCGCCAGCAGCCCGAGAGGGGGCTACGCGACTGAAGCTTTCTTT
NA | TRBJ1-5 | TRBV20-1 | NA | CSARTSNQPQHF | TGCAGTGCAAGGACTAGCAATCAGCCCCAGCATTTT
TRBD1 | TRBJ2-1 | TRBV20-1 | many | CSANPRGREQFF | TGCAGTGCTAACCCCAGGGGGAGAGAGCAGTTCTTC
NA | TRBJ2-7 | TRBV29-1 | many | CSVGTGLSSYEQYF | TGCAGCGTTGGGACAGGACTAAGCTCCTACGAGCAGTACTTC